A single sample gave rise to the 29 T cell receptor beta chains below, sequenced in a study of blood T cell repertoires in COVID-19. The method was immunoSEQ multiplex PCR; TCRdb's version includes in-frame clones alone and lacks a portion of them. This table has 20,000 to 25,000 clones, 80% to 90% appearing once. The source material was peripheral blood. The receptors derive from a man aged 50 to 59 with active COVID-19.

The V and J genes are TRBV7-2 and TRBJ2-1, with D tentatively TRBD2 (7 bases). The CDR3 consists of 16 residues. Germline V CDR1 and CDR2: SGHTA, FQGNSA. Trimming pared 4 bases from V and 7 bases from J, leaving 20 bases between. The CDR3: CASSSWLRGGGNEQFF. The CDR3 DNA reads as TGTGCCAGCAGCTCCTGGCTAAGGGGGGGAGGAAATGAGCAGTTCTTC.

This clone was found a few times. Other nucleotide sequences in the sample specify the same CDR3. The chain combines TRBV5-1 with TRBJ1-1, with D possibly TRBD1 on 6 matching bases. Trimming left V 3 bases short and J 2 bases short, with 17 bases between. Germline CDR1 and CDR2: SGHRS and YFSETQ. This CDR3 is 16 amino acids long. Here the CDR3 reads CASSSGLTGSNTEAFF. CDR3 coding DNA: TGCGCCAGCAGCTCCGGCCTTACAGGGTCTAACACTGAAGCTTTCTTT.

The J gene is TRBJ2-3, the V gene TRBV5-5; 7 positions match TRBD1. V was clipped by 0 bases and J by 2 bases; unmatched bases: 6. The CDR3 spans 16 residues. Germline V gene sequence: CDR1 SGHKS, CDR2 YYEKEE (reference sequence). CDR3 nucleotide sequence: TGTGCCAGCAGCTTGGGAAGGGGGCGTCCCACAGATACGCAGTATTTT. Amino acids: CASSLGRGRPTDTQYF.

The chain is built from TRBV6-5 and TRBJ1-5; tentative D call: TRBD1 (5 bases). V gave up 7 bases and J gave up 5 bases, with 12 bases separating them. CDR3 size: 13 residues. CDR1 is MNHEY, CDR2 SVGAGI, per germline. CDR3 region: CASNRREDQPQHF. The CDR3 DNA sequence: TGTGCCAGCAACAGGAGAGAGGATCAGCCCCAGCATTTT.

The chain joins TRBV5-1 to TRBJ2-3; 9 nucleotides line up with TRBD1. CDR3 length equals 14 residues. The V and J ends lost 4 bases and 6 bases, in that order; junction bases with no gene match: 6. In germline, CDR1 is SGHRS, CDR2 YFSETQ. CDR3 DNA: TGCGCCAGCAGCCGGGACAGGGTAGGTGATACGCAGTATTTT. Its translation: CASSRDRVGDTQYF. The full variable domain, with the rest looked up from reference TRBV5-1 and TRBJ2-3, is KAGVTQTPRYLIKTRGQQVTLSCSPISGHRSVSWYQQTPGQGLQFLFEYFSETQRNKGNFPGRFSGRQFSNSRSEMNVSTLELGDSALYLCASSRDRVGDTQYFGPGTRLTVL.

The chain links TRBV9 to TRBJ2-1, with 10 bases that match TRBD2. Unmatched junction bases numbered 1, after V lost 1 base and J lost 0 bases. This CDR3 region has 16 residues. Germline CDR1 is SGDLS and CDR2 is YYNGEE. The CDR3 region is CASSVSGGASYNEQFF. In nucleotides, the CDR3 is TGTGCCAGCAGCGTAAGCGGGGGGGCCTCCTACAATGAGCAGTTCTTC.

V usage is TRBV3-1 (or the pseudogene TRBV3-2) and J usage is TRBJ1-2, with TRBD1 matching over 8 bases. The CDR3 has 18 amino acids. The V segment lost 1 base and the J segment 6 bases; nucleotides outside the gene matches: 16. CDR1 is LGHDT and CDR2 is YNNKEL in the germline V gene (reference sequence). The CDR3: CASSQVPHPSGGWNGYTF. The CDR3 nucleotides read TGTGCCAGCAGCCAAGTACCCCATCCTTCAGGGGGCTGGAATGGCTACACCTTC.

This chain uses TRBV7-2 with TRBJ1-2; 8 nucleotides align to TRBD1. The CDR3 is made up of 16 amino acids. V trimming: 0 bases; J trimming: 7 bases; junction bases outside the gene matches: 10. Germline V gene lookup returns CDR1 SGHTA and CDR2 FQGNSA. The CDR3 bases are TGTGCCAGCAGCTTAGCGACAGGGGTGGTTCTTCGTGGCTACACCTTC. This sequence encodes CASSLATGVVLRGYTF.

This CDR3 reads CASILRQETQYF. The CDR3 nucleotides read TGCGCCAGCATACTGCGCCAAGAGACCCAGTACTTC. The V call is TRBV10-1, the J call TRBJ2-5, with no clear D. The V end lost 7 bases, the J end lost 1 base, and 7 bases lay between the germline ends. Germline CDR1 WNHNN, CDR2 SYGVQD (reference sequence). The CDR3 loop spans 12 amino acids.

This chain uses TRBV9 with TRBJ2-3, with 10 bases matching TRBD2. Per germline, CDR1 SGDLS and CDR2 YYNGEE. The CDR3 consists of 14 residues. Trimming cost V 4 bases and J 1 base; bases outside gene matches: 0. CDR3 amino acids: CASSLAGGTDTQYF. CDR3 nucleotides: TGTGCCAGCAGCCTAGCGGGGGGCACAGATACGCAGTATTTT.

In this sample, this clone turned up once. J is TRBJ1-2 and V is TRBV19; no firm D call. Trimming took 6 bases from V and 7 from J, leaving 18 bases between them. The CDR3 consists of 14 residues. The germline V gene has CDR1 LNHDA and CDR2 SQIVND (reference sequence). The CDR3 reads CASSVGWRTAGYTF. The CDR3 region has the DNA TGTGCCAGTAGCGTCGGCTGGAGAACCGCTGGCTACACCTTC.

The chain recombines TRBV5-4 with TRBJ2-7, with 7 positions matching TRBD1. This CDR3 is 13 amino acids long. CDR1 SGHNT and CDR2 YYREEE come from the germline V gene (reference sequence). V lost 9 bases and J lost 4; bases outside the gene matches: 10. DNA of the CDR3: TGTGCCACCGTACCGGAGACAGGGTACGAGCAGTACTTC. Translating it yields CATVPETGYEQYF. Full variable domain (remainder filled in from reference TRBV5-4 and TRBJ2-7): ETGVTQSPTHLIKTRGQQVTLRCSSQSGHNTVSWYQQALGQGPQFIFQYYREEENGRGNFPPRFSGLQFPNYSSELNVNALELDDSALYLCATVPETGYEQYFGPGTRLTVT.

The chain carries TRBV5-4 and TRBJ2-7; D remains unclear. The CDR3 consists of 14 residues. V was pared by 4 bases and J by 6 bases, with 17 bases between. Germline V gene data show CDR1 as SGHNT and CDR2 as YYREEE (reference sequence). The CDR3 coding sequence is TGTGCCAGCAGCGAGCACCCTCATATTCGCGAGCAGTACTTC. It is translated as CASSEHPHIREQYF.

The gene calls are TRBV5-4 and TRBJ2-1, with 8 bases aligning to TRBD2. Germline V gene sequence: CDR1 SGHNT, CDR2 YYREEE (reference sequence). The CDR3 contains 12 residues. Trimming removed 4 bases from V and 7 bases from J; junction bases left unmatched: 1. The CDR3 bases are TGTGCCAGCAGCGCTAGCGGGAATGAGCAGTTCTTC. This sequence encodes CASSASGNEQFF.

This rearrangement joins TRBV21-1 to TRBJ2-7; the table's TRBD1 call for D was not verified on the DNA. TRBV21-1 is given as a pseudogene. This CDR3 is 11 amino acids long. The CDR3 region is CASSKQDEVYF. The CDR3 coding sequence is TGTGCCAGCAGCAAACAGGATGAAGTGTACTTC.

The V and J genes are TRBV30 and TRBJ1-2; maybe TRBD1 (6 bases). The CDR3 covers 15 residues. Germline loops: CDR1 GTSNPN, CDR2 SVGIG (reference sequence). With 2 bases removed from V and 7 bases from J, the gap between germline ends came to 20 bases. CDR3 nucleotide sequence: TGTGCCTGGAGTCCCCCCTTTTCGGGGGGGCGTGGCTACACCTTC. This encodes CAWSPPFSGGRGYTF.

The V gene is TRBV2, the J gene TRBJ2-2; tentative D call: TRBD2 (5 bases). V was cut by 2 bases and J by 4 bases, with 11 bases left in between. The CDR3 consists of 15 residues. Per the germline V gene, CDR1 is SNHLY and CDR2 is FYNNEI. CDR3 sequence reads: CASSEPAGGTGELFF. In DNA form, the CDR3 reads TGTGCCAGCAGTGAACCGGCAGGAGGCACCGGGGAGCTGTTTTTT.

The chain joins TRBV2 to TRBJ1-2; tentative D call: TRBD1 (5 bases). The CDR3 is 15 residues long. V dropped 6 bases and J dropped 2 bases, with 16 bases sitting between them. The germline CDR1 and CDR2 sequences are SNHLY and FYNNEI. The CDR3 is CASRPLGGTNYGYTF. The CDR3 nucleotides are TGTGCCAGCAGGCCTTTAGGAGGGACCAACTATGGCTACACCTTC.

The rearrangement links TRBV4-1 to TRBJ1-2; 8 bases agree with TRBD1. CDR1 MGHRA and CDR2 YSYEKL come from the germline V gene. Trimming took 1 base from V and 7 from J; bases not matched to a gene: 11. The CDR3 length is 16 residues. CDR3 nucleotides: TGCGCCAGCAGCCAAGTGGGGCAGGGGGCGTTGGTTGGCTACACCTTC. This sequence encodes CASSQVGQGALVGYTF.

The V and J genes are TRBV9 and TRBJ2-1; 7 nucleotides agree with TRBD2. CDR3 length: 18 amino acids. The trim removed 4 bases at V and 2 bases at J, leaving 15 bases unmatched. Germline loops: CDR1 SGDLS, CDR2 YYNGEE. The CDR3 region is CASSSRRSAGVPYNEQFF. In DNA form, the CDR3 reads TGTGCCAGCAGCTCCCGAAGGTCGGCGGGGGTGCCCTACAATGAGCAGTTCTTC.

V usage is TRBV7-9 and J usage is TRBJ1-6, with 9 bases matching TRBD1. Germline loops: CDR1 SEHNR, CDR2 FQNEAQ (reference sequence). This CDR3 has 16 amino acids. V shed 0 bases and J 11 bases; nucleotides not matched to a gene: 8. The CDR3 coding sequence is TGTGCCAGCAGCTTAGCGGCCGGGACAGGGAGTGCACCCCTCCACTTT. Translated: CASSLAAGTGSAPLHF.

The chain links TRBV7-6 to TRBJ2-1; D is ambiguous. This CDR3 region has 15 residues. With 4 bases removed from V and 6 bases from J, the gap between germline ends came to 16 bases. Per the germline V gene, CDR1 is SGHVS and CDR2 is FNYEAQ. The CDR3 region has the DNA TGTGCCAGCAGCTCCCTGGTCGGCGGTCTCAATGAGCAGTTCTTC. This codes for CASSSLVGGLNEQFF.

CDR3: CASRRTEKLFF. The CDR3 region has the DNA TGTGCCAGCAGGAGGACAGAAAAACTGTTTTTT. The chain combines TRBV25-1 with TRBJ1-4; TRBD1 might be the D (5 bases). Germline V CDR1 and CDR2: MGHDK, SYGVNS. V dropped 6 bases and J dropped 8 bases, with 7 bases sitting between them. The CDR3 length is 11 residues.

The rearrangement joins TRBV12-3 or TRBV12-4 to TRBJ1-2; D not resolved. The V end was cut by 3 bases, the J end by 8 bases, with 10 bases between. The CDR3 length is 12 residues. CDR3 DNA sequence: TGTGCCAGCAGTTTGAGTCTCGCGGGCTACACCTTC. Translation: CASSLSLAGYTF.

This clone was counted a single time. The chain couples TRBV7-2 to TRBJ2-7; 11 bases fit TRBD1. The length of the CDR3 is 18 residues. CDR1 and CDR2 from the germline V gene are SGHTA and FQGNSA. J was trimmed by 2 bases and V by 3 bases; bases with no gene match: 12. CDR3 coding DNA: TGTGCCAGCAGCTTGAGAACGACCGGACAGGGGGCCCCCTACGAGCAGTACTTC. It codes for CASSLRTTGQGAPYEQYF.

This chain uses TRBV6-5 with TRBJ2-3; 7 nucleotides agree with TRBD2. V lost 1 base, J lost 5 bases, and 3 bases stayed unmatched. Germline CDR1 MNHEY, CDR2 SVGAGI. The CDR3 spans 14 residues. The CDR3 spells CASSYYSGEDTQYF. The CDR3, as DNA: TGTGCCAGCAGTTACTACAGCGGGGAAGATACGCAGTATTTT.

The gene calls are TRBV7-3 and TRBJ2-1, with D perhaps matching TRBD2 (7 bases). CDR1 and CDR2 from the germline V gene are SGHTA and FQGTGA. With 5 bases removed from V and 5 bases from J, the gap between germline ends came to 16 bases. The CDR3 has 15 residues. CDR3 coding DNA: TGTGCCAGCAGCCTACGGAGGGGGGGCAACAATGAGCAGTTCTTC. Translation: CASSLRRGGNNEQFF.

The chain couples TRBV2 to TRBJ2-5; 9 nucleotides match TRBD2. CDR1 is SNHLY and CDR2 is FYNNEI in the germline V gene. The length of the CDR3 is 14 residues. After removal of 6 bases from V and 4 bases from J, the junction contained 6 bases not matched to a gene. The CDR3 reads CASSGAGGGETQYF. DNA of the CDR3: TGTGCCAGCAGCGGAGCGGGGGGCGGAGAGACCCAGTACTTC.

The rearrangement joins TRBV5-5 to TRBJ2-7; 11 nucleotides line up with TRBD1. The CDR3 sequence is 14 residues long. V dropped 4 bases and J dropped 7; count of bases not matched to a gene: 7. Germline CDR1 reads SGHKS; CDR2 reads YYEKEE (reference sequence). CDR3 nucleotides: TGTGCCAGCAGCCCCGGACAGGGGGCGGGGGAGCAGTACTTC. Translation gives CASSPGQGAGEQYF.